The source of this TCR beta chain is a study of blood T cell repertoires in COVID-19. Looking at the study overall: Donors in the United States, Italy and Spain gave samples during acute or convalescent COVID-19.

Repertoires were generated with immunoSEQ multiplex PCR, while TCRdb's copy carries only in-frame clones and drops some. The sample shows about 70,000 clones, about four fifths of them seen only once. The sequenced sample consisted of peripheral blood. The TCR originated in an elderly woman with acute or convalescent COVID-19.

The CDR3 reads CASSGRNWGSGETQYF. The DNA of the CDR3 is TGCGCCAGCAGCGGGAGGAATTGGGGGTCAGGGGAGACCCAGTACTTC. The gene calls are TRBV5-1 and TRBJ2-5, with a weak D call TRBD2 (6 bases). The CDR3 is 16 amino acids. Germline V CDR1 and CDR2: SGHRS, YFSETQ. The germline V and J ends were trimmed by 4 bases and 5 bases, with 21 bases remaining between them.